Described below is a single T cell receptor beta chain sequence and its context. Its antigen remains unidentified. This sample was taken from a study of multiple sclerosis patients with progressive multifocal leukoencephalopathy. General observations from the study: Less diverse TRB repertoires were suggested in most PML patients. Clones expanded at PML were already present before and during natalizumab.

V gave up 3 bases and J gave up 4 bases, with 10 bases separating them. The CDR3 runs to 14 residues. Germline loops: CDR1 SGHNT, CDR2 YYREEE (reference sequence). The time point here: around 12 months of natalizumab therapy. Assay used: immunoSEQ multiplex PCR; TCRdb lists only in-frame clones, some missing. The sample holds 26,000 or so clones, 80% to 95% seen once. The sequence was collected from a man aged 25 to 45 with multiple sclerosis. V is TRBV5-4 and J is TRBJ1-4, with a possible D match to TRBD1 (5 bases). The material sequenced was PBMCs, taken from a patient treated with natalizumab. This chain's CDR3 is CASSWGRDNEKLFF. The CDR3 region has the DNA TGTGCCAGCAGCTGGGGGAGGGATAATGAAAAACTGTTTTTT.